This T cell receptor beta chain is from a study of cytomegalovirus exposure and HLA in healthy donors. Researchers ran the PCR with 60 Vbeta and 13 Jbeta primers. Profiling relied on immunoSEQ multiplex PCR, and the TCRdb table lists in-frame clones only, not all of them. In the table there are some 200,000 clones, approximately 83% of which are singletons. Study results and caveats: Certain sequence variants were highly shared and formed a cluster, and this cluster was likely a sequencing artifact. A missense DCLRE1C variant was associated with V- and J-gene trimming of TCR beta chains in a later analysis, and an independent cohort replicated the association.

CDR3 length: 15 residues. V gave up 5 bases and J gave up 7 bases; unmatched junction bases: 14. From germline, CDR1 is SQVTM and CDR2 ANQGSEA. With regard to this clone: Its antigen is as yet unknown.

V and J are TRBV29-1 and TRBJ1-1; 9 bases fit TRBD1. This TCR was recovered from a boy younger than 10 in good health and CMV-seronegative. The sample comprised PBMCs. The CDR3 sequence: CSVTGQGVGNGEAFF. The CDR3 DNA sequence: TGCAGCGTTACGGGACAGGGCGTAGGGAACGGTGAAGCTTTCTTT.